One TCR beta chain is described in this entry. This entry belongs to a study of shared clonotypes between healthy human individuals. Libraries were prepared by immunoSEQ multiplex PCR; TCRdb keeps only in-frame clonotypes and omits some of them. The table has 2.3 million or so clones, about 92% seen once. After removal of 5 bases from V and 5 bases from J, the junction contained 14 bases not matched to a gene. Germline CDR1 reads MDHEN; CDR2 reads SYDVKM. CDR3 length equals 17 residues. The chain couples TRBV28 to TRBJ1-1, with TRBD1 matching over 10 bases. The TCR originated in a man aged 18 to 29 in good health. Some clones in this sample may be carry-over from other donors' samples. Material for sequencing was naive CD4+ T cells from PBMCs. Subset here: CD45RA+ positively selected. CDR3 sequence: CASSLLTGTGVRTEAFF. The CDR3 nucleotides read TGTGCCAGCAGTCTTTTAACCGGGACAGGGGTGAGGACTGAAGCTTTCTTT.